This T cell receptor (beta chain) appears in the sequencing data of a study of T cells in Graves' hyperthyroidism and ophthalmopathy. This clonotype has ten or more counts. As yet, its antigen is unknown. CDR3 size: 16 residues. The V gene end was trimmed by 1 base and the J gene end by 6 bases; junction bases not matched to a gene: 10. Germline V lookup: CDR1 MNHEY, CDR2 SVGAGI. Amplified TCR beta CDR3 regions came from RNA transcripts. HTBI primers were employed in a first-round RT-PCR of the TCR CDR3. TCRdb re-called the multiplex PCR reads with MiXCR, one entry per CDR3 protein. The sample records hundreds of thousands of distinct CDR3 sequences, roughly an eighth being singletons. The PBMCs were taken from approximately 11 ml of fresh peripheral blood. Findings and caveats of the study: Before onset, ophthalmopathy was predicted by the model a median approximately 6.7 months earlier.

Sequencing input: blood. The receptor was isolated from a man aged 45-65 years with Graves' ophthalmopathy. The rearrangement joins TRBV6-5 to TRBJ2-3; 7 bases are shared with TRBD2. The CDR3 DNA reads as TGTGCCAGCAGTTACTTTGCGGGAGCCCGTGGGGATACGCAGTATTTT. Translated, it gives CASSYFAGARGDTQYF.